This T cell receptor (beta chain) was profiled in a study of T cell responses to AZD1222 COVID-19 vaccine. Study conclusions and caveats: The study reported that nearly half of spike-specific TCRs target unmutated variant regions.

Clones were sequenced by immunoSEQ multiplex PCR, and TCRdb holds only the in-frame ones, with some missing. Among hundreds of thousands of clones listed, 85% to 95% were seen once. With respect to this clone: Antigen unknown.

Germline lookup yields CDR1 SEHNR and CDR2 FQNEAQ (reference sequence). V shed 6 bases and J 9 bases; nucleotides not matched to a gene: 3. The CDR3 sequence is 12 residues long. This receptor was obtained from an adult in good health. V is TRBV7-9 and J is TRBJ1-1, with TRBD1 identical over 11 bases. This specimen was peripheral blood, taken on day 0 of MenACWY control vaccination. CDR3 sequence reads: CASRGQGVQAFF. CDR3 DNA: TGTGCCAGCAGGGGACAGGGGGTTCAAGCTTTCTTT.